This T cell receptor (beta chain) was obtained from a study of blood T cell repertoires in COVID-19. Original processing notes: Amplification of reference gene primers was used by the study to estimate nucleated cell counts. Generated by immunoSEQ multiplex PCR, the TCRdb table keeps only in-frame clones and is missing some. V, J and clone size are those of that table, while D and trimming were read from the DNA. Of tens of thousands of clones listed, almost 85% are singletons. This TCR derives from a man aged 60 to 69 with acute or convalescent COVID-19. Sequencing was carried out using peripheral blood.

DNA for the CDR3: TGTGCCAGCAGCCTAGGGTGGGAGGAGCAGTTCTTC. The encoded protein is CASSLGWEEQFF. The chain is built from TRBV7-2 and TRBJ2-1; D is possibly TRBD2 (5 bases). This CDR3 is built from 12 residues. Trimming removed 5 bases at V and 10 bases at J, with 12 bases between. Per the germline V gene, CDR1 is SGHTA and CDR2 is FQGNSA.